The 12 T cell receptor beta chains presented below share a single source sample, sequenced in a study of T cell repertoires in cytomegalovirus infection. From the reads, TCRdb called clonotypes with MiXCR, one entry per CDR3 protein. Of approximately 310,000 distinct CDR3 sequences listed, 25% were seen once; the top ten hold 13%. The antigens of these receptors remain unknown. The specimen was cultured PBMCs, collected from culture after CMV antigen stimulation. These receptors all stem from a human donor in good health (CMV status not recorded). Some clones in this sample may be carry-over from other donors' samples.

As concerns this clonotype: Relative to the germline gene, one junction end is altered; a read error may explain this. The chain combines TRBV11-2 with TRBJ2-2; D perhaps matches TRBD1 (5 bases). Germline CDR1 and CDR2: SGHAT and FQNNGV. The CDR3 extends over 12 amino acids. The CDR3 sequence is CASSPRGPLPIF. CDR3 nucleotide sequence: TGTGCCAGCAGCCCAAGGGGCCCACTCCCAATTTTT. The complete variable domain, with remaining parts taken from reference TRBV11-2 and TRBJ2-2, reads EAGVAQSPRYKIIEKRQSVAFWCNPISGHATLYWYQQILGQGPKLLIQFQNNGVVDDSQLPKDRFSAERLKGVDSTLKIQPAKLEDSAVYLCASSPRGPLPIFGEGSRLTVL.

This clonotype was seen only a few times. In DNA, the CDR3 is TGTGCCAGCAGCCCAGGTTGGGCAGGGGAAGAAAAACTGTTTTTT. Translated, it gives CASSPGWAGEEKLFF. This chain links TRBV11-3 with TRBJ1-4, with a weak D call TRBD1 (6 bases). The CDR3 is 15 residues long. The V end lost 5 bases, the J end lost 8 bases, and 18 bases lay between the germline ends. The germline gives CDR1 SGHNT, CDR2 YENEEA.

This chain joins TRBV19 and TRBJ1-5, with TRBD1 as a possible D gene (5 bases). V was cut by 3 bases and J by 5 bases, with 11 bases left in between. From germline, CDR1 is LNHDA and CDR2 SQIVND (reference sequence). The CDR3 sequence is 14 residues long. CDR3 DNA: TGTGCCAGTAGTATCGCCAGGGTCTATCAGCCCCAGCATTTT. Protein product: CASSIARVYQPQHF. The entire variable domain, with the rest obtained from reference TRBV19 and TRBJ1-5, is as follows: DGGITQSPKYLFRKEGQNVTLSCEQNLNHDAMYWYRQDPGQGLRLIYYSQIVNDFQKGDIAEGYSVSREKKESFPLTVTSAQKNPTAFYLCASSIARVYQPQHFGDGTRLSIL.

The chain carries TRBV20-1 and TRBJ2-3, with unresolved D. The CDR3 length is 18 residues. With 1 base removed from V and 2 bases from J, the gap between germline ends came to 22 bases. The V gene's germline CDR1 is DFQATT and CDR2 SNEGSKA (reference sequence). CDR3 amino acids: CSARGAGSGHGATDTQYF. The CDR3 nucleotides read TGCAGTGCTAGAGGGGCCGGGTCAGGCCACGGAGCCACAGATACGCAGTATTTT.

There are many counts of this clonotype. The CDR3 DNA sequence: TGTGCCAGCACCCCCCACCGGGGAAACGGCAATCAGCCCCAGCATTTT. This translates into CASTPHRGNGNQPQHF. This chain uses TRBV6-1 with TRBJ1-5; D ambiguous. Germline CDR1 is MNHNS and CDR2 is SASEGT. CDR3 size: 16 residues. Trimming removed 7 bases at V and 2 bases at J, with 18 bases between.

The chain uses TRBV6-2 or TRBV6-3 and TRBJ1-1; D is uncertain. The CDR3 extends over 14 amino acids. Germline assignment: CDR1 MNHEY and CDR2 SVGEGT. V was clipped by 3 bases and J by 1 base, with 9 bases between them. CDR3 bases: TGTGCCAGCAGTTATCCAGCGACGAACACTGAAGCTTTCTTT. This encodes CASSYPATNTEAFF.

This chain uses TRBV15 with TRBJ2-3, with D possibly being TRBD1 or TRBD2 (5 bases each). V was pared by 8 bases and J by 4 bases, with 19 bases between. CDR1 LNHNV and CDR2 YYDKDF come from the germline V gene (reference sequence). The CDR3 length is 15 residues. The CDR3 protein is CATQQGTTSPDTQYF. Written as DNA, the CDR3 is TGTGCCACCCAGCAAGGGACGACGTCTCCAGATACGCAGTATTTT.

This clonotype was seen a handful of times. This rearrangement joins TRBV7-9 to TRBJ2-2; D perhaps matches TRBD2 (6 bases). Trimming shortened V by 4 bases and J by 4 bases, and 13 bases separated the two germline ends. The CDR3 contains 15 residues. Germline loops: CDR1 SEHNR, CDR2 FQNEAQ (reference sequence). CDR3 nucleotides: TGTGCCAGCAGCTCCGGGCCGGGAGCCACCGGGGAGCTGTTTTTT. It translates to CASSSGPGATGELFF.

By share, this clonotype counts as medium-sized. The chain combines TRBV12-3 or TRBV12-4 with TRBJ2-1, with D possibly TRBD1 on 6 matching bases. The V gene lost 1 base and the J gene lost 2 bases, with 9 bases spanning the gap. This CDR3 region has 15 residues. CDR3 region: CASSLVQGPYNEQFF. The CDR3 nucleotides are TGTGCCAGCAGTTTAGTCCAGGGGCCCTACAATGAGCAGTTCTTC.

There are a few counts of this clonotype. The chain recombines TRBV7-4 with TRBJ2-1; D ambiguous. Germline CDR1 and CDR2: SGHVT and SQSDAQ. Trimming pared 2 bases from V and 9 bases from J, leaving 8 bases between. The CDR3 consists of 12 residues. As DNA, the CDR3 is TGTGCCAGCAGCTTATCCCGAGGTGAGCAGTTCTTC. The encoded protein is CASSLSRGEQFF.

There are a few counts of this clonotype. This chain uses TRBV20-1 with TRBJ2-3, with D perhaps TRBD1 or TRBD2 (5 bases each). V gave up 5 bases and J gave up 3 bases, with 18 bases separating them. CDR1 is DFQATT and CDR2 is SNEGSKA in the germline V gene (reference sequence). The CDR3 runs to 15 residues. The chain's CDR3 is CSAGAEPGRTDTQYF. The CDR3 nucleotides read TGCAGTGCTGGAGCCGAGCCGGGGCGGACAGATACGCAGTATTTT.

The gene calls are TRBV7-2 and TRBJ2-1, with D possibly being TRBD1 or TRBD2 (7 bases each). Germline values: CDR1 SGHTA, CDR2 FQGNSA. The CDR3 contains 16 residues. V was clipped by 5 bases and J by 9 bases, with 23 bases between them. The CDR3 sequence: CASSPRGAGGWGEQFF. Here the CDR3 DNA reads TGTGCCAGCAGCCCCCGGGGGGCAGGGGGTTGGGGTGAGCAGTTCTTC. Combining the CDR3 with reference TRBV7-2 and TRBJ2-1 gives the whole variable domain GAGVSQSPSNKVTEKGKDVELRCDPISGHTALYWYRQSLGQGLEFLIYFQGNSAPDKSGLPSDRFSAERTGGSVSTLTIQRTQQEDSAVYLCASSPRGAGGWGEQFFGPGTRLTVL.